This entry concerns a single T cell receptor (beta chain). Its antigen is not known. Repertoires were generated with immunoSEQ multiplex PCR, while TCRdb's copy carries only in-frame clones and drops some. The sample shows fewer than 110,000 clones, roughly 87% of them seen only once. The data were taken from a study of T cell responses to AZD1222 COVID-19 vaccine. Findings of the study overall: The span of vaccine-associated CD4 TCRs extended across spike, with dominance at 160-218 and 743-854. Rises in breadth and depth of Spike-specific TCRs came after two AZD1222 doses. All repertoire sampling was performed exclusively after the peak T cell response.

Germline loops: CDR1 MNHNY, CDR2 SVGAGI (reference sequence). The CDR3 length is 11 residues. Deletions cut 5 bases from V and 7 bases from J, with 6 bases between. This clonotype was sampled from an adult in good health. V gene TRBV6-6 combines with J gene TRBJ1-5; D is unresolved. This specimen was peripheral blood, taken on day 0 of AZD1222 vaccination. In DNA, the CDR3 is TGTGCCAGCAGTCGAGACCAGCCCCAGCATTTT. This encodes CASSRDQPQHF.